Below, 32 T cell receptor beta chains from the same sample are listed, as sequenced in a study of blood T cell repertoires in COVID-19. The protocol was immunoSEQ multiplex PCR, while the TCRdb copy is restricted to in-frame clones and leaves out a portion. The sample lists around 190,000 clones, about 88% occurring once. The sequenced material came from PBMCs or T cells enriched from blood (not recorded which). These receptor sequences come from a woman between 40 and 50 years old in a cohort exposed to, infected with or recovered from COVID-19 (not recorded which).

The chain joins TRBV6-6 to TRBJ2-7; 13 bases are a match to TRBD2. The CDR3 consists of 15 residues. Germline CDR1 reads MNHNY; CDR2 reads SVGAGI (reference sequence). Unmatched junction bases numbered 4, after V lost 5 bases and J lost 3 bases. For the CDR3, the DNA is TGTGCCAGCAGTATCGGACTAGCGGGGGTCTACGAGCAGTACTTC. Translating it yields CASSIGLAGVYEQYF.

V is TRBV11-2 and J is TRBJ1-6, with 11 bases fitting TRBD1. The V and J ends lost 0 bases and 7 bases, in that order; junction bases with no gene match: 2. Germline V gene data show CDR1 as SGHAT and CDR2 as FQNNGV. There are 16 residues in the CDR3. CDR3 nucleotides: TGTGCCAGCAGCTTAGAGGGGACAGGGGGAAATTCACCCCTCCACTTT. It translates to CASSLEGTGGNSPLHF. The whole variable domain, remainder taken from reference TRBV11-2 and TRBJ1-6, is EAGVAQSPRYKIIEKRQSVAFWCNPISGHATLYWYQQILGQGPKLLIQFQNNGVVDDSQLPKDRFSAERLKGVDSTLKIQPAKLEDSAVYLCASSLEGTGGNSPLHFGNGTRLTVT.

The rearrangement links TRBV2 to TRBJ2-3, with no clear D. Germline V gene sequence: CDR1 SNHLY, CDR2 FYNNEI. The V end lost 2 bases, the J end lost 2 bases, and 11 bases lay between the germline ends. The CDR3 totals 15 residues. Here the CDR3 DNA reads TGTGCCAGCAGTGAAACCAGTCCTCCCACAGATACGCAGTATTTT. Protein sequence: CASSETSPPTDTQYF.

CDR3 in amino acids: CSVELQGYEQYF. The CDR3 DNA is TGCAGCGTTGAGCTACAGGGCTACGAGCAGTACTTC. This sequence joins TRBV29-1 and TRBJ2-7; D is perhaps TRBD1 (6 bases). The V gene lost 3 bases and the J gene lost 3 bases, with 9 bases spanning the gap. The CDR3 has 12 residues. From germline, CDR1 is SQVTM and CDR2 ANQGSEA.

The chain is built from TRBV4-2 and TRBJ2-5; 10 bases line up with TRBD2. Germline CDR1 and CDR2: LGHNA and YNFKEQ. Unmatched junction bases numbered 4, after V lost 2 bases and J lost 4 bases. The CDR3 has 15 residues. As DNA, the CDR3 is TGTGCCAGCAGCCAAAGCGGGAGGGGGCGAGAGACCCAGTACTTC. Protein sequence: CASSQSGRGRETQYF.

The gene calls are TRBV6-2 or TRBV6-3 and TRBJ2-2, with D possibly being TRBD1 (6 bases). This CDR3 is 15 amino acids long. The V end was cut by 0 bases, the J end by 4 bases, with 9 bases between. The V gene's germline CDR1 is MNHEY and CDR2 SVGEGT. The CDR3 loop is CASSYSAGVTGELFF. Written as DNA, the CDR3 is TGTGCCAGCAGTTACTCAGCAGGGGTCACCGGGGAGCTGTTTTTT.

The chain combines TRBV18 with TRBJ1-1; 11 bases line up with TRBD1. The CDR3 has 15 residues. Trimming took 2 bases from V and 4 from J; bases not matched to a gene: 3. Per germline, CDR1 KGHSH and CDR2 LQKENI. The CDR3 sequence is CASSPTGTGGTEAFF. The CDR3 coding sequence is TGTGCCAGCTCACCAACCGGGACAGGGGGCACTGAAGCTTTCTTT.

V gene TRBV21-1 combines with J gene TRBJ2-1; TRBD1, the table's D call, lacks a check against the DNA. TRBV21-1 is annotated as a pseudogene. The CDR3 is made up of 14 amino acids. The CDR3 bases are TGTGCCAGCAGCACTTCTACAGGGGACAATGAGCAGTTCTTC. This translates into CASSTSTGDNEQFF.

The gene calls are TRBV3-1 (or the pseudogene TRBV3-2) and TRBJ2-1, with 7 bases aligning to TRBD2. V lost 0 bases to trimming and J lost 2 bases; unmatched junction nucleotides: 10. The CDR3 is made up of 18 amino acids. The V gene's germline CDR1 is LGHDT and CDR2 YNNKEL (reference sequence). CDR3 in amino acids: CASSQDLVDSGAYNEQFF. The DNA for the CDR3 is TGTGCCAGCAGCCAAGATTTGGTCGACAGCGGGGCCTACAATGAGCAGTTCTTC.

The V call is TRBV9, the J call TRBJ2-5; TRBD1 matches at 7 bases. The CDR3 covers 16 residues. Germline-derived CDR1 and CDR2 are SGDLS and YYNGEE. Germline trimming cut 0 bases from V and 3 bases from J; bases unmatched to any gene: 8. The CDR3 sequence is CASSVDPTTGKETQYF. CDR3 in DNA: TGTGCCAGCAGCGTAGACCCAACGACAGGGAAAGAGACCCAGTACTTC. Looking up the rest from reference TRBV9 and TRBJ2-5 gives the full variable domain: DSGVTQTPKHLITATGQRVTLRCSPRSGDLSVYWYQQSLDQGLQFLIQYYNGEERAKGNILERFSAQQFPDLHSELNLSSLELGDSALYFCASSVDPTTGKETQYFGPGTRLLVL.

The V gene is TRBV29-1, the J gene TRBJ1-1; D is possibly TRBD1 (6 bases). Germline values: CDR1 SQVTM, CDR2 ANQGSEA. The CDR3 length is 11 residues. The CDR3 is CSIQGNTEAFF. The CDR3, as DNA: TGCAGTATACAGGGGAACACTGAAGCTTTCTTT.

The J gene is TRBJ2-7, the V gene TRBV7-2; 8 bases are shared with TRBD1. CDR3 length equals 15 residues. Germline V gene data show CDR1 as SGHTA and CDR2 as FQGNSA. V lost 5 bases and J lost 3; bases outside the gene matches: 9. DNA of the CDR3: TGTGCCAGCAGCCCAGGGACAGGATCTTTCTACGAGCAGTACTTC. Translation gives CASSPGTGSFYEQYF.

CDR3 region: CASSQDHALNTDTQYF. Here the CDR3 DNA reads TGCGCCAGCAGCCAAGATCACGCGCTTAACACAGATACGCAGTATTTT. This sequence joins TRBV4-3 and TRBJ2-3; D not resolved. Germline V CDR1 and CDR2: LGHNA, YSLEER. V lost 0 bases and J lost 2, with 12 bases in between. The CDR3 runs 16 residues.

V usage is TRBV21-1 and J usage is TRBJ1-5; the D call of TRBD1 is as the table states it, not checked on the DNA. TRBV21-1 is a recognized pseudogene. The CDR3 is 15 residues long. CDR3 sequence reads: CASGPNRVGNQPQHF. In DNA, the CDR3 is TGTGCCAGCGGCCCTAACAGAGTCGGCAATCAGCCCCAGCATTTT.

This clone was detected a few times. No conserved phenylalanine or tryptophan ends this CDR3, so it is likely a read error. The DNA is omitted, as the CDR3 cannot be located on it reliably, and the CDR3 follows TCRdb's listing. This chain joins TRBV2 and TRBJ1-2; TRBD1 is taken as the D call from the table, unchecked against the DNA. The length of the CDR3 is 11 amino acids, counting both ends. Per germline, CDR1 SNHLY and CDR2 FYNNEI. This CDR3 is CASSATTPVPP.

This chain connects TRBV4-3 to TRBJ2-7; 7 bases align to TRBD2. CDR1 and CDR2 from the germline V gene are LGHNA and YSLEER. The trim removed 2 bases at V and 3 bases at J, leaving 7 bases unmatched. The CDR3 runs 15 residues. The CDR3 is CASSQTLREGYEQYF. For the CDR3, the DNA is TGCGCCAGCAGCCAAACCCTGAGGGAGGGCTACGAGCAGTACTTC.

CDR3 nucleotide sequence: TGCGCCAGCAGCCAAGATCGGGGTCAGCCCCAGCATTTT. Its translation: CASSQDRGQPQHF. This chain uses TRBV4-3 with TRBJ1-5; D uncertain. The CDR3 is made up of 13 amino acids. Germline CDR1 reads LGHNA; CDR2 reads YSLEER. V dropped 0 bases and J dropped 6 bases, with 6 bases sitting between them.

V usage is TRBV6-4 and J usage is TRBJ1-1; 7 bases match TRBD1. This CDR3 comprises 13 residues. CDR1 MRHNA and CDR2 SNTAGT come from the germline V gene. With V trimmed by 2 bases and J by 3 bases, 0 bases remained unmatched. For the CDR3, the DNA is TGTGCCAGCAGTGACACAGGGGACACTGAAGCTTTCTTT. It yields the protein CASSDTGDTEAFF.

This CDR3 reads CASSDGGSYEQYF. CDR3 bases: TGTGCCAGCAGCGACGGGGGCTCCTACGAGCAGTACTTC. The V call is TRBV9, the J call TRBJ2-7; weak D call: TRBD2 (6 bases). The germline V gene encodes CDR1 SGDLS and CDR2 YYNGEE. CDR3 size: 13 residues. The germline V and J ends were trimmed by 3 bases and 0 bases, with 7 bases remaining between them.

This clone was recorded at least ten times. The V call is TRBV5-1, the J call TRBJ2-1; D is possibly TRBD2 (6 bases). Trimming pared 0 bases from V and 5 bases from J, leaving 9 bases between. Germline CDR1 and CDR2: SGHRS and YFSETQ. This CDR3 is built from 14 residues. The CDR3 loop is CASSLELADNEQFF. The CDR3 coding sequence is TGCGCCAGCAGCTTGGAATTAGCGGACAATGAGCAGTTCTTC.

The V gene is TRBV18, the J gene TRBJ2-5, with D possibly being TRBD1 (5 bases). This CDR3 spans 14 amino acids. The germline CDR1 and CDR2 sequences are KGHSH and LQKENI. The V gene lost 3 bases and the J gene lost 3 bases, with 11 bases spanning the gap. CDR3: CASSPRTREETQYF. The CDR3 DNA follows: TGTGCCAGCTCACCTAGGACACGAGAAGAGACCCAGTACTTC.

Only a few counts were recorded for this clone. The V gene is TRBV7-9, the J gene TRBJ2-7; 7 nucleotides align to TRBD1. This CDR3 has 13 amino acids. Germline assignment: CDR1 SEHNR and CDR2 FQNEAQ (reference sequence). V was pared by 5 bases and J by 6 bases, with 7 bases of the junction left unmatched. CDR3 nucleotide sequence: TGTGCCAGCAGCCGGTCGACAGGGACCGAGCAGTACTTC. Its protein product is CASSRSTGTEQYF.

The V gene is TRBV2, the J gene TRBJ2-7; 10 bases map to TRBD2. Germline CDR1 and CDR2: SNHLY and FYNNEI. V was pared by 6 bases and J by 2 bases, with 7 bases of the junction left unmatched. CDR3 size: 15 residues. CDR3 DNA: TGTGCCAGCAGACCTGCTAGCGGGGGAGCCTACGAGCAGTACTTC. Translation gives CASRPASGGAYEQYF.

This clone was observed a single time. The rearrangement links TRBV25-1 to TRBJ1-1; D uncertain. Germline V CDR1 and CDR2: MGHDK, SYGVNS. V was shortened by 4 bases and J by 0 bases, with 12 bases between the two germline ends. The CDR3 loop spans 15 amino acids. The CDR3 loop reads CASSGVRVMNTEAFF. The CDR3 bases are TGTGCCAGCAGTGGGGTGCGGGTGATGAACACTGAAGCTTTCTTT.

The gene calls are TRBV12-3 or TRBV12-4 and TRBJ2-4; tentatively, D is TRBD1 (5 bases). Trimming left V 6 bases short and J 15 bases short, with 18 bases between. This CDR3 region has 12 residues. CDR3 sequence: CASRDSGLARYF. CDR3 DNA: TGTGCCAGCAGAGACAGTGGGCTTGCTCGGTACTTC.

V is TRBV20-1 and J is TRBJ1-1; weak D call: TRBD1 (5 bases). The CDR3 is 11 residues long. V was shortened by 7 bases and J by 7 bases, with 13 bases between the two germline ends. In germline, CDR1 is DFQATT, CDR2 SNEGSKA (reference sequence). The CDR3 coding sequence is TGCAGTGGGGGCAGGGTCCTTGAAGCTTTCTTT. Translated: CSGGRVLEAFF.

The chain combines TRBV5-4 with TRBJ2-2; TRBD1 matches 8 bases. Per germline, CDR1 SGHNT and CDR2 YYREEE (reference sequence). V trimming: 4 bases; J trimming: 7 bases; junction bases outside the gene matches: 9. The CDR3 spans 15 residues. CDR3 sequence (DNA): TGTGCCAGCAGCCTTGGACAGGGTGAGGTCGGGGAGCTGTTTTTT. Amino acids: CASSLGQGEVGELFF.

The J gene is TRBJ1-6, the V gene TRBV27; D ambiguous. The V gene lost 1 base and the J gene lost 6 bases, with 13 bases spanning the gap. Germline CDR1 MNHEY, CDR2 SMNVEV (reference sequence). The CDR3 is 16 residues long. The CDR3 loop is CASSLLYEQPNSPLHF. CDR3 nucleotide sequence: TGTGCCAGCAGTTTATTATACGAACAGCCTAATTCACCCCTCCACTTT.

V is TRBV18 and J is TRBJ1-5; D gene ambiguous. There are 15 residues in the CDR3. Germline CDR1 reads KGHSH; CDR2 reads LQKENI. The germline V and J ends were trimmed by 2 bases and 5 bases, with 13 bases remaining between them. DNA for the CDR3: TGTGCCAGCTCACCATACGGCGGGAGCGATCAGCCCCAGCATTTT. Translated, it gives CASSPYGGSDQPQHF.

The J gene is TRBJ2-7, the V gene TRBV11-2; TRBD2 is a possible D gene (7 bases). V was trimmed by 1 base and J by 5 bases, leaving 15 bases between them. CDR1 is SGHAT, CDR2 FQNNGV, per germline. This CDR3 is 15 amino acids long. CDR3 nucleotides: TGTGCCAGCAGCTTAGTAGGCGGGGGCTGGAACGAGCAGTACTTC. This gives the protein CASSLVGGGWNEQYF.

The chain recombines TRBV3-1 (or the pseudogene TRBV3-2) with TRBJ1-1, with D maybe TRBD1 (5 bases). CDR3 length: 15 residues. Germline V gene sequence: CDR1 LGHDT, CDR2 YNNKEL (reference sequence). Trimming stripped 0 bases from V and 1 base from J, with 9 bases between. The CDR3 region is CASSQDWQGNTEAFF. In nucleotides, the CDR3 is TGTGCCAGCAGCCAAGATTGGCAGGGGAACACTGAAGCTTTCTTT.

This chain connects TRBV27 to TRBJ2-2; TRBD1 aligns across 9 bases. The CDR3 totals 16 residues. Losses at the gene ends were 0 bases for V and 5 bases for J; bases not matched to a gene: 4. CDR1 and CDR2 (germline): MNHEY, SMNVEV (reference sequence). DNA of the CDR3: TGTGCCAGCAGTTTATCGGAGACAGGGGGAACCGGGGAGCTGTTTTTT. It translates to CASSLSETGGTGELFF.